This T cell receptor (beta chain) comes out of a study of identical twins. Overall study findings and caveats: Cross-sectional statistical analysis, not tracking of the same donors, underpinned the conclusions.

This clonotype was recorded at least ten times. Its specificity is not known. Using its own MiXCR run on the 5' RACE reads, TCRdb lists one record per CDR3 protein. Of hundreds of thousands of distinct CDR3 sequences listed, 6.1% were seen once; the top ten hold 1.5% to 2%. The V end was cut by 5 bases, the J end by 0 bases, with 16 bases between. The germline gives CDR1 DFQATT, CDR2 SNEGSKA (reference sequence). The CDR3 is made up of 15 amino acids. The chain links TRBV20-1 to TRBJ1-1, with D possibly matching TRBD1 (5 bases). The clonotype was recovered from a man younger than 30 in good health. The sample taken for sequencing was naive T cells sorted from blood. CDR3 sequence (DNA): TGCAGTGCTCCCGCCGGGGGTTTTATGAACACTGAAGCTTTCTTT. Translation gives CSAPAGGFMNTEAFF.